Listed below are T cell receptor beta chains from one sample, sequenced in a study of PD-1 blockade in classical Hodgkin lymphoma. The protocol was immunoSEQ multiplex PCR, while the TCRdb copy is restricted to in-frame clones and leaves out a portion. Seen here are roughly 20,000 clones, less than 95% observed once, and the top ten hold approximately 5%. The sequenced sample consisted of peripheral blood mononuclear cells (PBMCs). The receptors were gathered from a human donor with classical Hodgkin lymphoma. CDR3s include the opening cysteine and the closing phenylalanine or tryptophan. Each record gives: V gene, J gene, D gene, clone size, CDR3 protein, CDR3 DNA. A D gene is named only where the DNA matches it firmly. Some rows mark clone size as missing; the rest say once, few, many or name a class of expanded clone.

v_call: TRBV7-9; j_call: TRBJ2-1; d_call: TRBD2; clone_size: NA; cdr3_aa: CASSYFGTRLSGEQFF; cdr3_nt: TGTGCCAGCAGCTATTTTGGGACTAGGTTGTCGGGTGAGCAGTTCTTC
v_call: TRBV4-3; j_call: TRBJ2-7; d_call: NA; clone_size: NA; cdr3_aa: CASSQETRNTYEQYF; cdr3_nt: TGCGCCAGCAGCCAAGAAACCAGGAACACCTACGAGCAGTACTTC
v_call: TRBV4-1; j_call: TRBJ2-7; d_call: NA; clone_size: NA; cdr3_aa: CASSRDTYSYEQYF; cdr3_nt: TGCGCCAGCAGCCGAGACACGTACTCCTACGAGCAGTACTTC
v_call: TRBV7-2; j_call: TRBJ1-4; d_call: NA; clone_size: NA; cdr3_aa: CASSSPGRINEKLFF; cdr3_nt: TGTGCCAGCAGCTCGCCGGGACGGATTAATGAAAAACTGTTTTTT
v_call: TRBV5-4; j_call: TRBJ2-2; d_call: NA; clone_size: NA; cdr3_aa: CASSLARDTGELFF; cdr3_nt: TGTGCCAGCAGCTTGGCCAGGGACACCGGGGAGCTGTTTTTT
v_call: TRBV6-5; j_call: TRBJ1-3; d_call: NA; clone_size: NA; cdr3_aa: CASSYSSALGNTIYF; cdr3_nt: TGTGCCAGCAGTTACTCGTCTGCGCTGGGAAACACCATATATTTT
v_call: TRBV18; j_call: TRBJ2-3; d_call: TRBD2; clone_size: NA; cdr3_aa: CASSPFPGLAGGTPTQYF; cdr3_nt: TGTGCCAGCTCACCATTTCCGGGACTAGCGGGGGGAACACCCACGCAGTATTTT
v_call: TRBV7-3; j_call: TRBJ2-2; d_call: NA; clone_size: NA; cdr3_aa: CASSLGIEDKRNTGELFF; cdr3_nt: TGTGCCAGCAGCCTCGGAATCGAGGACAAACGGAACACCGGGGAGCTGTTTTTT
v_call: TRBV5-6; j_call: TRBJ2-1; d_call: NA; clone_size: NA; cdr3_aa: CASSRFRSGDLYNEQFF; cdr3_nt: TGTGCCAGCAGCCGATTTCGGTCGGGGGACCTCTACAATGAGCAGTTCTTC
v_call: TRBV6-1; j_call: TRBJ2-7; d_call: NA; clone_size: NA; cdr3_aa: CASTRTSSSYEQYF; cdr3_nt: TGTGCCAGCACCCGGACTTCCAGCTCCTACGAGCAGTACTTC
v_call: TRBV5-4; j_call: TRBJ1-2; d_call: TRBD1; clone_size: few; cdr3_aa: CASSHGQAYGYTF; cdr3_nt: TGTGCCAGCAGCCACGGACAGGCTTATGGCTACACCTTC
v_call: TRBV6-1; j_call: TRBJ2-1; d_call: NA; clone_size: NA; cdr3_aa: CASSEPALNHGNEQFF; cdr3_nt: TGTGCCAGCAGTGAACCCGCGCTAAATCACGGGAATGAGCAGTTCTTC
v_call: TRBV4-3; j_call: TRBJ2-1; d_call: TRBD1; clone_size: NA; cdr3_aa: CASSQAAPGTGYLSSYNEQFF; cdr3_nt: TGCGCCAGCAGCCAAGCCGCGCCCGGGACAGGTTATCTAAGCTCCTACAATGAGCAGTTCTTC
v_call: TRBV5-5; j_call: TRBJ1-5; d_call: NA; clone_size: NA; cdr3_aa: CASSLRGSWNQPQHF; cdr3_nt: TGTGCCAGCAGCTTGCGAGGGAGTTGGAATCAGCCCCAGCATTTT
v_call: TRBV27; j_call: TRBJ1-1; d_call: NA; clone_size: NA; cdr3_aa: CASSLAQRNTEAFF; cdr3_nt: TGTGCCAGCAGTTTGGCCCAAAGGAACACTGAAGCTTTCTTT
v_call: TRBV6-1; j_call: TRBJ1-5; d_call: NA; clone_size: NA; cdr3_aa: CASSETRGYRVNQPQHF; cdr3_nt: TGTGCCAGCAGTGAGACTAGGGGCTATAGAGTCAATCAGCCCCAGCATTTT
v_call: TRBV6-5; j_call: TRBJ1-2; d_call: NA; clone_size: NA; cdr3_aa: CASKAPGANYGYTF; cdr3_nt: TGTGCCAGCAAGGCGCCAGGGGCTAACTATGGCTACACCTTC
v_call: TRBV2; j_call: TRBJ2-3; d_call: TRBD2; clone_size: NA; cdr3_aa: CASSEGAGTSGDTQYF; cdr3_nt: TGTGCCAGCAGTGAAGGCGCCGGGACTAGTGGGGATACGCAGTATTTT
v_call: TRBV7-9; j_call: TRBJ1-2; d_call: NA; clone_size: NA; cdr3_aa: CASSPYGIYGYTF; cdr3_nt: TGTGCCAGCAGTCCGTACGGCATCTATGGCTACACCTTC
v_call: TRBV27; j_call: TRBJ2-5; d_call: NA; clone_size: NA; cdr3_aa: CASSSLRRFQETQYF; cdr3_nt: TGTGCCAGCAGTTCCTTAAGACGGTTCCAAGAGACCCAGTACTTC